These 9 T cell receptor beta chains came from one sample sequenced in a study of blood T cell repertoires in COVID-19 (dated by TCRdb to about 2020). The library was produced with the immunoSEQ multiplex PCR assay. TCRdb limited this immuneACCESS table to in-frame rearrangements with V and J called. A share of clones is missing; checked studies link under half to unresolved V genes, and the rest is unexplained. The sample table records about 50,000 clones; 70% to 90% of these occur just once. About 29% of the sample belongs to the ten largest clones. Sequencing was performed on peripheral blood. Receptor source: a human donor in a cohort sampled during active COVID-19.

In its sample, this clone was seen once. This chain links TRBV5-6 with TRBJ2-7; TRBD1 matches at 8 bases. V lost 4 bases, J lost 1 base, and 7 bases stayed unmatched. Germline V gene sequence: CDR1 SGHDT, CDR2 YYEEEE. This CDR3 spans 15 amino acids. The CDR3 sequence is CASSLLGTGSYEQYF. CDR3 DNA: TGTGCCAGCAGCCTACTGGGGACAGGATCCTACGAGCAGTACTTC.

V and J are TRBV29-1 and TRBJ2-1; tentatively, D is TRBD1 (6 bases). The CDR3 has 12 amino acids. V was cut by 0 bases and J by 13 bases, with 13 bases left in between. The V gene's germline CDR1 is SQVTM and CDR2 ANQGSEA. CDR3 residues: CSVEDADRSQFF. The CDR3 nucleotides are TGCAGCGTTGAAGATGCGGACAGATCCCAGTTCTTC.

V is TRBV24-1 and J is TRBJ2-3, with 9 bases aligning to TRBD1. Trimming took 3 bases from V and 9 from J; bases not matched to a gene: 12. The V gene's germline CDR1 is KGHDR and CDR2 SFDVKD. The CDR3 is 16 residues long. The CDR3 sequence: CATSDEDRGRSGTQYF. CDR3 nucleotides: TGTGCCACCAGTGATGAGGACAGGGGCCGCTCCGGGACGCAGTATTTT.

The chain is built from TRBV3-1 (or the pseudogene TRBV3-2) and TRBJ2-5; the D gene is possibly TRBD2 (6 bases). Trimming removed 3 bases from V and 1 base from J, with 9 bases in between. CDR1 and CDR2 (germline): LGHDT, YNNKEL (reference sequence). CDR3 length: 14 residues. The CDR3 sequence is CASSQSGPQETQYF. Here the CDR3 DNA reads TGTGCCAGCAGCCAGAGCGGGCCCCAAGAGACCCAGTACTTC.

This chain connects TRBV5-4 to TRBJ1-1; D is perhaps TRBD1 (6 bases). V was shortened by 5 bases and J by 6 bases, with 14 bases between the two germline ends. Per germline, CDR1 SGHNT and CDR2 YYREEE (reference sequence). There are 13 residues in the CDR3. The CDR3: CASSSAAGAEAFF. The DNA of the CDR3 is TGTGCCAGCAGTTCCGCAGCAGGGGCTGAAGCTTTCTTT.

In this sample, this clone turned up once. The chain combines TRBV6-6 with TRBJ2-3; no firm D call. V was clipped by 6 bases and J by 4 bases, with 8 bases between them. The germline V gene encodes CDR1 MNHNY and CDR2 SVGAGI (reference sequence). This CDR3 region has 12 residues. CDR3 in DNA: TGTGCCAGCAGACTTTACGCAGATACGCAGTATTTT. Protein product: CASRLYADTQYF.

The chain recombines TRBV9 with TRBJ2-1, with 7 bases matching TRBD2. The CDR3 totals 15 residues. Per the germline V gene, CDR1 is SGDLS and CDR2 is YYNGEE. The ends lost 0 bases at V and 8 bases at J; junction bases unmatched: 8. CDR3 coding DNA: TGTGCCAGCAGCGTAGGACAGCTGGGAGGGGATGAGCAGTTCTTC. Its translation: CASSVGQLGGDEQFF.

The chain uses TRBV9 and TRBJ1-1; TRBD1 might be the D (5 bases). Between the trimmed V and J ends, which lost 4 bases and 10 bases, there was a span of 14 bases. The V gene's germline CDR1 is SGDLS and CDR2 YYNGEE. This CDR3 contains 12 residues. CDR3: CASSQIEQAAFF. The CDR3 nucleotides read TGTGCCAGCAGCCAAATAGAACAGGCAGCTTTCTTT.

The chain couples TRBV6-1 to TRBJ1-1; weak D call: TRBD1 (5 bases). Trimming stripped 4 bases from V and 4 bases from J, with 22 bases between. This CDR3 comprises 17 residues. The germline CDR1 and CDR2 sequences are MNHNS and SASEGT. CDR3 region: CASSGVGAGVRLTEAFF. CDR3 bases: TGTGCCAGCAGTGGTGTAGGGGCCGGTGTAAGACTCACTGAAGCTTTCTTT.